Each of the 2 T cell receptor beta chains below was sequenced from the same sample in a study of shared clonotypes between healthy human individuals. Naive CD8 cells, CD45RO-negative and positively selected for CCR7, excluded terminally differentiated effector memory CD45RA+ cells. Some clones are missing from TCRdb's copy, which holds only in-frame ones; the method was immunoSEQ multiplex PCR. The sample includes about 2 million clones, approximately 94% of them seen just once. Sequences were obtained from naive CD8+ T cells sorted from blood. These receptors came from a man in his late teens or twenties in good health.

The chain carries TRBV29-1 and TRBJ2-1; 7 positions match TRBD1. The CDR3 totals 13 residues. CDR1 and CDR2 from the germline V gene are SQVTM and ANQGSEA. J was trimmed by 4 bases and V by 4 bases; bases with no gene match: 4. Here the CDR3 reads CSVGQGPYNEQFF. In DNA, the CDR3 is TGCAGCGTTGGACAGGGTCCTTACAATGAGCAGTTCTTC.

With regard to this clone: Other DNA sequences in this specimen translate into the identical CDR3. J is TRBJ2-5 and V is TRBV7-9; unclear D gene. Trimming shortened V by 3 bases and J by 0 bases, and 8 bases separated the two germline ends. The length of the CDR3 is 14 residues. Germline V CDR1 and CDR2: SEHNR, FQNEAQ (reference sequence). Here the CDR3 reads CASSFSGNQETQYF. The CDR3, as DNA: TGTGCCAGCAGCTTCTCTGGGAACCAAGAGACCCAGTACTTC.